One and the same sample provided the 24 T cell receptor beta chains below, sequenced in a study of T cells in localized non-small cell lung cancer. TCRdb keeps only in-frame clones here, not all; method: immunoSEQ multiplex PCR. This table has about 28,000 clones, approximately 84% appearing once. Sequences were derived from peripheral blood mononuclear cells, sampled before any cancer treatment. The receptors originated from a man aged 35 to 70 with stage III lung adenocarcinoma.

This clone has a handful of counts. J is TRBJ1-4 and V is TRBV4-2, with no clear D. The CDR3 loop spans 16 amino acids. Germline assignment: CDR1 LGHNA and CDR2 YNFKEQ. Between the trimmed V and J ends, which lost 2 bases and 0 bases, there was a span of 10 bases. CDR3 amino acids: CASSQTQRATNEKLFF. The DNA for the CDR3 is TGTGCCAGCAGCCAAACCCAGCGGGCAACTAATGAAAAACTGTTTTTT.

The chain couples TRBV5-6 to TRBJ2-2; D is ambiguous. Per germline, CDR1 SGHDT and CDR2 YYEEEE. The CDR3 length is 13 residues. V was trimmed by 2 bases and J by 4 bases, leaving 6 bases between them. The CDR3 sequence is CASSLEVTGELFF. The CDR3 DNA reads TGTGCCAGCAGCTTAGAAGTCACCGGGGAGCTGTTTTTT.

The chain recombines TRBV28 with TRBJ2-2, with D unresolved. The CDR3 has 15 residues. V lost 0 bases to trimming and J lost 6 bases, with 11 bases between them. Germline V CDR1 and CDR2: MDHEN, SYDVKM. The CDR3 is CASSLWDPQSGELFF. For the CDR3, the DNA is TGTGCCAGCAGTTTATGGGACCCCCAGTCCGGGGAGCTGTTTTTT.

The chain joins TRBV5-4 to TRBJ1-4; D gene uncertain. Germline V gene data show CDR1 as SGHNT and CDR2 as YYREEE (reference sequence). CDR3 size: 15 residues. V gave up 7 bases and J gave up 2 bases, with 15 bases separating them. CDR3 region: CASRLSGSTNEKLFF. The CDR3 DNA follows: TGTGCCAGCCGCCTTTCCGGATCTACTAATGAAAAACTGTTTTTT.

The CDR3 DNA reads as TGTGCCAGCAGCCGACCCAGCCCACCGGGACAGGGCAAAAGCAGTACCTACGAGCAGTACGTC. Translation gives CASSRPSPPGQGKSSTYEQYV. The rearrangement uses TRBV14 and TRBJ2-7, with 9 bases identical to TRBD1. The CDR3 is 21 residues long. V shed 4 bases and J 2 bases; nucleotides not matched to a gene: 24. CDR1 is SGHDN, CDR2 FVKESK, per germline.

This clone was observed once. This sample includes further DNA sequences coding for the same CDR3. The chain recombines TRBV29-1 with TRBJ1-4, with 10 bases fitting TRBD1. J lost 6 bases, V lost 4 bases, and 2 bases had no gene match. Germline CDR1 SQVTM, CDR2 ANQGSEA. The CDR3 runs 13 residues. Written as DNA, the CDR3 is TGCAGCGTTGGGGGGACAGGGGATGAAAAACTGTTTTTT. It encodes CSVGGTGDEKLFF. Full variable domain (remainder filled in from reference TRBV29-1 and TRBJ1-4): SAVISQKPSRDICQRGTSLTIQCQVDSQVTMMFWYRQQPGQSLTLIATANQGSEATYESGFVIDKFPISRPNLTFSTLTVSNMSPEDSSIYLCSVGGTGDEKLFFGSGTQLSVL.

The rearrangement links TRBV14 to TRBJ2-7; unclear D gene. Looked up from germline, CDR1 is SGHDN and CDR2 is FVKESK. This CDR3 is built from 10 residues. Trimming left V 0 bases short and J 8 bases short, with 2 bases between. The CDR3 reads CASSQEKQYV. CDR3 in DNA: TGTGCCAGCAGCCAAGAGAAGCAGTACGTC.

This clone was counted a few times. The CDR3 is CASKGNTEAFF. In nucleotides, the CDR3 is TGTGCCAGCAAGGGGAACACTGAAGCTTTCTTT. The rearrangement links TRBV28 to TRBJ1-1; no clear D. The germline gives CDR1 MDHEN, CDR2 SYDVKM. Trimming left V 7 bases short and J 1 base short, with 4 bases between. The CDR3 consists of 11 residues.

Of note for this clone: A much larger clone is a single base away; this may be a read error. This rearrangement joins TRBV6-1 to TRBJ1-6; 10 bases line up with TRBD1. There are 16 residues in the CDR3. CDR1 is MNHNS, CDR2 SASEGT, per germline. Written as DNA, the CDR3 is TGTGCCAGCAGTGAAGCTCCGGGACAGGGGAATTCACTCCTCCACTTT. It specifies CASSEAPGQGNSLLHF.

V usage is TRBV28 and J usage is TRBJ1-2; no firm D call. The germline gives CDR1 MDHEN, CDR2 SYDVKM. The CDR3 runs 16 residues. V was shortened by 1 base and J by 3 bases, with 15 bases between the two germline ends. CDR3 nucleotides: TGTGCCAGCAGTTTATTCCCCGAGGAGGCCGACTATGGCTACACCTTC. This sequence encodes CASSLFPEEADYGYTF.

This clone occurred once. The rearrangement links TRBV9 to TRBJ2-3; tentatively, D is TRBD1 (5 bases). Trimming stripped 1 base from V and 5 bases from J, with 8 bases between. Germline-derived CDR1 and CDR2 are SGDLS and YYNGEE. The length of the CDR3 is 13 residues. The CDR3, as DNA: TGTGCCAGCAGCGTACAGGGTCTAGATACGCAGTATTTT. Amino acid sequence: CASSVQGLDTQYF.

The chain carries TRBV9 and TRBJ2-3; D may be TRBD1 (5 bases). Germline V gives CDR1 SGDLS, CDR2 YYNGEE. Trimming pared 4 bases from V and 0 bases from J, leaving 21 bases between. This CDR3 has 18 residues. In DNA, the CDR3 is TGTGCCAGCAGCTCCCGGACAAAACAAGTTTATAGCACAGATACGCAGTATTTT. Its protein is CASSSRTKQVYSTDTQYF.

The V gene is TRBV5-4, the J gene TRBJ1-2, with a tentative D call TRBD1 (5 bases). Germline values: CDR1 SGHNT, CDR2 YYREEE (reference sequence). The CDR3 runs to 15 residues. V was pared by 0 bases and J by 2 bases, with 11 bases between. CDR3 sequence: CASSLGQGTNYGYTF. CDR3 in DNA: TGTGCCAGCAGCTTGGGGCAGGGAACCAACTATGGCTACACCTTC.

The chain recombines TRBV2 with TRBJ2-3, with 8 nucleotides matching TRBD1. Germline values: CDR1 SNHLY, CDR2 FYNNEI. The ends lost 7 bases at V and 5 bases at J; junction bases unmatched: 5. This CDR3 region has 13 residues. In DNA form, the CDR3 reads TGTGCCAGCACCCGGGACAGGTTAGATACGCAGTATTTT. This sequence encodes CASTRDRLDTQYF.

The chain employs TRBV4-1 and TRBJ1-2; D unclear. Germline assignment: CDR1 MGHRA and CDR2 YSYEKL. CDR3 length: 16 residues. Between the trimmed V and J ends, which lost 1 base and 4 bases, there was a span of 16 bases. CDR3 amino acids: CASSQAFTGEAYGYTF. The CDR3 DNA follows: TGCGCCAGCAGCCAAGCGTTTACCGGGGAGGCCTATGGCTACACCTTC.

The genes are TRBV7-9 and TRBJ2-3; D uncertain. This CDR3 is 14 amino acids long. V lost 8 bases to trimming and J lost 2 bases, with 14 bases between them. Germline V gene sequence: CDR1 SEHNR, CDR2 FQNEAQ (reference sequence). The CDR3, as DNA: TGTGCCAGCCAAGAGGTCTCGGCCACAGATACGCAGTATTTT. Translated, it gives CASQEVSATDTQYF.

V gene TRBV7-9 combines with J gene TRBJ1-6, with TRBD1 as a possible D gene (6 bases). The V gene's germline CDR1 is SEHNR and CDR2 FQNEAQ (reference sequence). The V end was cut by 5 bases, the J end by 8 bases, with 19 bases between. The CDR3 is 16 residues long. CDR3 protein: CASSLGPLGGYSPLHF. DNA for the CDR3: TGTGCCAGCAGCCTGGGACCTCTTGGGGGCTATTCACCCCTCCACTTT. Using reference TRBV7-9 and TRBJ1-6 for the parts outside the CDR3, the full variable domain is DTGVSQNPRHKITKRGQNVTFRCDPISEHNRLYWYRQTLGQGPEFLTYFQNEAQLEKSRLLSDRFSAERPKGSFSTLEIQRTEQGDSAMYLCASSLGPLGGYSPLHFGNGTRLTVT.

This sequence joins TRBV6-5 and TRBJ1-2; D is unclear. The CDR3 loop spans 12 amino acids. V was clipped by 8 bases and J by 7 bases, with 14 bases between them. Per the germline V gene, CDR1 is MNHEY and CDR2 is SVGAGI. CDR3 residues: CASQNELFGYTF. As DNA, the CDR3 is TGTGCCAGCCAAAACGAGCTTTTTGGCTACACCTTC.

This clone has more than one count but fewer than ten. The chain combines TRBV19 with TRBJ1-5, with no clear D. The germline V gene encodes CDR1 LNHDA and CDR2 SQIVND (reference sequence). V lost 7 bases, J lost 3 bases, and 10 bases lay in between. CDR3 length: 13 amino acids. CDR3 amino acids: CASTPGFNQPQHF. CDR3 nucleotides: TGTGCCAGTACCCCCGGATTCAATCAGCCCCAGCATTTT. The complete variable domain, with remaining parts taken from reference TRBV19 and TRBJ1-5, reads DGGITQSPKYLFRKEGQNVTLSCEQNLNHDAMYWYRQDPGQGLRLIYYSQIVNDFQKGDIAEGYSVSREKKESFPLTVTSAQKNPTAFYLCASTPGFNQPQHFGDGTRLSIL.

This clone showed up just once. The chain joins TRBV6-1 to TRBJ1-3; the D is unclear. From germline, CDR1 is MNHNS and CDR2 SASEGT. The CDR3 runs 12 residues. With 7 bases removed from V and 7 bases from J, the gap between germline ends came to 11 bases. The CDR3 spells CASMSSSNTIYF. The CDR3 DNA reads as TGTGCCAGCATGTCATCGTCTAACACCATATATTTT.

This clone was counted only a few times. V is TRBV7-9 and J is TRBJ1-1; D not resolved. CDR3 length: 13 residues. Germline lookup yields CDR1 SEHNR and CDR2 FQNEAQ (reference sequence). V lost 2 bases, J lost 9 bases, and 13 bases lay in between. In nucleotides, the CDR3 is TGTGCCAGCAGCTTACCTCAGATTTTTAAAGCTTTCTTT. It is translated as CASSLPQIFKAFF.

The chain couples TRBV19 to TRBJ2-6; D possibly corresponds to TRBD1 (5 bases). The CDR3 totals 15 residues. Per the germline V gene, CDR1 is LNHDA and CDR2 is SQIVND (reference sequence). The V end lost 3 bases, the J end lost 2 bases, and 8 bases lay between the germline ends. The CDR3 coding sequence is TGTGCCAGTAGTATGGAAGGGGCTGGGGCCAACGTCCTGACTTTC. It yields the protein CASSMEGAGANVLTF.

The chain uses TRBV10-3 and TRBJ1-1; D is ambiguous. V lost 9 bases and J lost 3, with 14 bases in between. The germline CDR1 and CDR2 sequences are ENHRY and SYGVKD. CDR3 length: 13 residues. The CDR3 loop reads CAISFGGDTEAFF. The CDR3 coding sequence is TGTGCCATTTCGTTCGGTGGGGACACTGAAGCTTTCTTT.

The chain joins TRBV5-1 to TRBJ1-3, with TRBD1 as a possible D gene (5 bases). The CDR3 is 15 residues long. Looked up from germline, CDR1 is SGHRS and CDR2 is YFSETQ. Deletions cut 1 base from V and 3 bases from J, with 11 bases between. For the CDR3, the DNA is TGCGCCAGCAGCTTGTTGGGGGACGTTGGAAACACCATATATTTT. This codes for CASSLLGDVGNTIYF. Drawing the rest from reference TRBV5-1 and TRBJ1-3, the complete variable domain is KAGVTQTPRYLIKTRGQQVTLSCSPISGHRSVSWYQQTPGQGLQFLFEYFSETQRNKGNFPGRFSGRQFSNSRSEMNVSTLELGDSALYLCASSLLGDVGNTIYFGEGSWLTVV.